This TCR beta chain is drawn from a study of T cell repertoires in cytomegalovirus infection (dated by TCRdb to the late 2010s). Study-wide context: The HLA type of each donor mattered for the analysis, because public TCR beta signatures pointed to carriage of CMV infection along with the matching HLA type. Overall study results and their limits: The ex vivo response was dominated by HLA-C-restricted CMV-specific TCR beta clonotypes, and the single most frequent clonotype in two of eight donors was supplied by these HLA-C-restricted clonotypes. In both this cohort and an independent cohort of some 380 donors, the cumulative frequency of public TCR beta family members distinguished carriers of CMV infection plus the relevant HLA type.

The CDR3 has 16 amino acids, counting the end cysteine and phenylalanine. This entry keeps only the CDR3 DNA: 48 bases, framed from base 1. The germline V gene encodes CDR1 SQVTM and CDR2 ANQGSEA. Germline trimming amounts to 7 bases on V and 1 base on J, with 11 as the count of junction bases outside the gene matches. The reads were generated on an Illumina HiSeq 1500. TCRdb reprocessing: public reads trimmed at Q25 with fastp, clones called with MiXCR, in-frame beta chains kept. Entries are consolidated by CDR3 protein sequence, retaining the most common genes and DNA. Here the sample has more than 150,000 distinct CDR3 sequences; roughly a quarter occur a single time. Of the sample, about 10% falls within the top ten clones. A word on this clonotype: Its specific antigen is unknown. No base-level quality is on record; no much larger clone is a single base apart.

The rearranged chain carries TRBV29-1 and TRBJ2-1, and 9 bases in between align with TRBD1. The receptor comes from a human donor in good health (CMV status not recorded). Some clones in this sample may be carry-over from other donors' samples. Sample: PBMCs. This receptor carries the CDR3 CSAGQGTSASYNEQFF. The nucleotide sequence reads TGCAGCGCCGGACAGGGGACAAGTGCATCCTACAATGAGCAGTTCTTC.